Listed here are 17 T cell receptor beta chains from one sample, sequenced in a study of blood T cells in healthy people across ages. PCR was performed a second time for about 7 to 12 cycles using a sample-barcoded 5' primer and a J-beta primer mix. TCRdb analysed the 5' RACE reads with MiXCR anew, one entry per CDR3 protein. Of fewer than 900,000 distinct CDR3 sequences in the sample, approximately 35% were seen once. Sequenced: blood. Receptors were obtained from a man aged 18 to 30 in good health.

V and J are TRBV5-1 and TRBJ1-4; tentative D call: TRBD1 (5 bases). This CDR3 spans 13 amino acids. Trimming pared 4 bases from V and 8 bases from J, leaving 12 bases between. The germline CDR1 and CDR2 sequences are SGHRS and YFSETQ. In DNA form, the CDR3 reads TGCGCCAGCAGCGTCGGACAAGGGGAAAAACTGTTTTTT. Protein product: CASSVGQGEKLFF.

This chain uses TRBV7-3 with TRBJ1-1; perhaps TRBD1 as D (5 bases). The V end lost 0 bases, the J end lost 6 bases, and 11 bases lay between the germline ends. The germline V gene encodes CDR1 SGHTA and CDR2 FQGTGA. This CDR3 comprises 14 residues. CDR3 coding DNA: TGTGCCAGCAGCTTAACGGCATCCAGGGCTGAAGCTTTCTTT. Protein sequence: CASSLTASRAEAFF.

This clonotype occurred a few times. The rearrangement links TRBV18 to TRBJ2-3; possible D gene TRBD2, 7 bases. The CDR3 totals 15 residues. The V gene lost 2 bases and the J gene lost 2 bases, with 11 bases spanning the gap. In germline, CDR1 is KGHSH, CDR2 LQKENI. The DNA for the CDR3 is TGTGCCAGCTCACCAAACGGGGGGCACACAGATACGCAGTATTTT. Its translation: CASSPNGGHTDTQYF.

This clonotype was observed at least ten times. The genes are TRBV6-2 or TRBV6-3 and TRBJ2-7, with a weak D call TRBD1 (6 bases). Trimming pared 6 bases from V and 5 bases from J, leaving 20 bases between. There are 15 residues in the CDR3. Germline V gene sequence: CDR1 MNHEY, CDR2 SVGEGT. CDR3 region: CASRASDRLLHEQYF. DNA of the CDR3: TGTGCCAGCAGGGCATCGGACAGACTTTTACACGAGCAGTACTTC.

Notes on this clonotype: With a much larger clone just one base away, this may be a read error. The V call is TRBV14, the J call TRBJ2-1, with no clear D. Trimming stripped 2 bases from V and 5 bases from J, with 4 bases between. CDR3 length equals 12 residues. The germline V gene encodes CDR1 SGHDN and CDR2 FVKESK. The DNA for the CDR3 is TGTGCCAGCAGCCAATTTAACAATGAGCAGTTCTTC. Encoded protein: CASSQFNNEQFF.

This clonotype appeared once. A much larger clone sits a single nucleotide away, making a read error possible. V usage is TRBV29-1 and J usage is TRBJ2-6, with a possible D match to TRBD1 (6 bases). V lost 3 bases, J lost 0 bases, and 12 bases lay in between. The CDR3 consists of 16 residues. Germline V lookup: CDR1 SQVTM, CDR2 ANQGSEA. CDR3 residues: CSVEHRERSGANVLTF. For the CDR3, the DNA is TGCAGCGTTGAGCACAGGGAACGCTCTGGGGCCAACGTCCTGACTTTC.

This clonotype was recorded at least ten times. CDR3 in amino acids: CSSDRRAVVDTQYF. The CDR3, as DNA: TGCAGTTCTGACAGACGAGCAGTGGTAGATACGCAGTATTTT. The rearrangement links TRBV29-1 to TRBJ2-3; tentatively, D is TRBD1 (5 bases). The CDR3 consists of 14 residues. Germline loops: CDR1 SQVTM, CDR2 ANQGSEA.

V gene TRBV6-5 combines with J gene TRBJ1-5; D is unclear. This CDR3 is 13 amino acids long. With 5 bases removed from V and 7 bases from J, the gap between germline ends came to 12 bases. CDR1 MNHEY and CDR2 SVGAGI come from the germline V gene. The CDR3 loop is CASSPTPGQPQHF. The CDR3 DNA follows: TGTGCCAGCAGTCCAACCCCAGGACAGCCCCAGCATTTT.

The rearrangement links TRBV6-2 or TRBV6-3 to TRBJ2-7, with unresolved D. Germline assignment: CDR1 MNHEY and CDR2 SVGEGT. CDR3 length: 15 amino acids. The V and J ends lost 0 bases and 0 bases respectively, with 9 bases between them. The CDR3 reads CASSYSRVSSYEQYF. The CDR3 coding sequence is TGTGCCAGCAGTTACTCACGAGTAAGCTCCTACGAGCAGTACTTC.

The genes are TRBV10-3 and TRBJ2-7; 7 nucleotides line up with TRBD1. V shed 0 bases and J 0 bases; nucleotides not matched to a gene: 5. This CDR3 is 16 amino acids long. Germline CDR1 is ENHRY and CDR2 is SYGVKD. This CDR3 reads CAISESLAGGSYEQYF. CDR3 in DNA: TGTGCCATCAGTGAGTCGTTGGCAGGGGGCTCCTACGAGCAGTACTTC.

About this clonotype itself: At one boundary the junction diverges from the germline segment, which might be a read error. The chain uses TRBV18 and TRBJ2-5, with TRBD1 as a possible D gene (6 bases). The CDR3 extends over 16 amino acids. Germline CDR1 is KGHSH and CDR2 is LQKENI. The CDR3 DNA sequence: TGTGCCAGCTCACCAGTCAGGGGAGAGTACCAAGAGGCCCAGTACTTC. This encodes CASSPVRGEYQEAQYF.

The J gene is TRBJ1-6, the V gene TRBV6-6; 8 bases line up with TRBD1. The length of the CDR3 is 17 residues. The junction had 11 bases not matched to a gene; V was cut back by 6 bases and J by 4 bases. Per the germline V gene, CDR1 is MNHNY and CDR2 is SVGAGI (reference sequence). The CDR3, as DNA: TGTGCCAGCAGCCCCGGACAGGGACTGTTTTATAATTCACCCCTCCACTTT. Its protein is CASSPGQGLFYNSPLHF.

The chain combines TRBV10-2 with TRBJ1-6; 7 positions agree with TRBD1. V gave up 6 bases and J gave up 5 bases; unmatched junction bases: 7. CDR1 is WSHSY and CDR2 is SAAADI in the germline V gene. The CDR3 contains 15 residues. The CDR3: CASRETTGNNSPLHF. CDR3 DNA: TGCGCCAGCAGAGAGACGACAGGGAATAATTCACCCCTCCACTTT.

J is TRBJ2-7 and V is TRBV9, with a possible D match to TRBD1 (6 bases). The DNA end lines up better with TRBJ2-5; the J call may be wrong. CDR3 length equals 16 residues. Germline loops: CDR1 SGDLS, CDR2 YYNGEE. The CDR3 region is CASSVAPGTRGETQYF. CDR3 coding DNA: TGTGCCAGCAGCGTAGCTCCAGGGACACGAGGAGAGACCCAGTACTTC.

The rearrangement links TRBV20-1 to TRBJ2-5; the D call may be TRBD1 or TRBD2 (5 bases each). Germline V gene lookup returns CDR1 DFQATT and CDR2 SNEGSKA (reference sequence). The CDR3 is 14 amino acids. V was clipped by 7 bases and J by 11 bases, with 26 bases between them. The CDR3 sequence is CSGGVGRADDEQYF. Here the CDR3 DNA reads TGCAGTGGAGGGGTAGGTAGGGCTGACGATGAGCAGTACTTC.

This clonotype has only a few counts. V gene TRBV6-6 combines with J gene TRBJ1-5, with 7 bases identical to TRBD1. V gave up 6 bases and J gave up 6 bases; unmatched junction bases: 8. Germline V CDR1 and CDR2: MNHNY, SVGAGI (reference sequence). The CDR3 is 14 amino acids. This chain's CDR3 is CASRTDREAQPQHF. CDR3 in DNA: TGTGCCAGCAGGACCGACAGGGAGGCTCAGCCCCAGCATTTT.

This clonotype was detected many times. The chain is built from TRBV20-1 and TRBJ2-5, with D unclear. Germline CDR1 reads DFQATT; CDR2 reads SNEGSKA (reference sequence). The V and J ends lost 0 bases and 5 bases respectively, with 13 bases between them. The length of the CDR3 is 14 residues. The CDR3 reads CSARDRSSQETQYF. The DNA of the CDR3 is TGCAGTGCTAGAGATCGCAGTAGCCAGGAGACCCAGTACTTC.